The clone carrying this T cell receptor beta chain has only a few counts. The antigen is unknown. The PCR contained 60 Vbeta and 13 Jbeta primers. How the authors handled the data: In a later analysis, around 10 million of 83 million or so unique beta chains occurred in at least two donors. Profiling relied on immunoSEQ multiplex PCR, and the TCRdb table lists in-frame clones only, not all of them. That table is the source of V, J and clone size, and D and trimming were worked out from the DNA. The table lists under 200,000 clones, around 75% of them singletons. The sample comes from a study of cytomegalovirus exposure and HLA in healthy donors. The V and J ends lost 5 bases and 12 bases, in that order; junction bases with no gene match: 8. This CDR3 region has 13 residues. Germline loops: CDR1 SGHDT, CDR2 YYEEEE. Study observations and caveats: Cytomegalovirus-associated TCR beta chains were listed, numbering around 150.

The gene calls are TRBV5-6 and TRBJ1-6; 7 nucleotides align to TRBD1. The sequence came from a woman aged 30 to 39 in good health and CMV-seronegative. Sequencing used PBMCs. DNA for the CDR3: TGTGCCAGCAGAACCGGGACAGCAGAACCCCTCCACTTT. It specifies CASRTGTAEPLHF.